The 8 T cell receptor beta chains below were found in one sample sequenced in a study of blood T cell repertoires in COVID-19. The table came from immunoSEQ multiplex PCR; TCRdb's copy has only in-frame clones and leaves some out. Here the sample spans 55,000 to 90,000 clones, about 86% being singletons. Sequences were obtained from peripheral blood. The receptors derive from a man in his 70s with active COVID-19.

The V call is TRBV5-1, the J call TRBJ2-1; 11 bases align to TRBD2. Germline CDR1 and CDR2: SGHRS and YFSETQ. CDR3 length: 16 residues. The trim removed 0 bases at V and 10 bases at J, leaving 9 bases unmatched. CDR3 bases: TGCGCCAGCAGCTTGGCCGGGACTAGCGGCGTATGGGAGCAGTTCTTC. This codes for CASSLAGTSGVWEQFF.

This clone was picked up many times. The J gene is TRBJ2-7, the V gene TRBV25-1; 8 bases agree with TRBD1. There are 14 residues in the CDR3. With V trimmed by 10 bases and J by 5 bases, 13 bases remained unmatched. The V gene's germline CDR1 is MGHDK and CDR2 SYGVNS. CDR3 DNA sequence: TGTGCCAACCCTTTTGCCCCAGGGGGCGACGAGCAGTACTTC. This encodes CANPFAPGGDEQYF.

The V and J genes are TRBV19 and TRBJ1-2; D not resolved. Germline lookup yields CDR1 LNHDA and CDR2 SQIVND (reference sequence). Trimming took off 5 bases at V and 5 bases at J, with 15 bases between the two ends. The CDR3 is 14 residues long. CDR3 DNA: TGTGCCAGTAGTGTAGGGCCCGCCAATTATGGCTACACCTTC. Its protein is CASSVGPANYGYTF.

The chain recombines TRBV7-2 with TRBJ2-5; 10 bases align to TRBD1. Germline trimming cut 5 bases from V and 4 bases from J; bases unmatched to any gene: 10. The CDR3 spans 16 residues. Germline lookup yields CDR1 SGHTA and CDR2 FQGNSA. The CDR3 here is CASSPPGTGVRETQYF. The DNA of the CDR3 is TGTGCCAGCAGCCCCCCCGGGACAGGGGTCCGAGAGACCCAGTACTTC.

The CDR3: CANRDHRNTEAFF. CDR3 DNA: TGTGCCAACCGAGACCACAGAAACACTGAAGCTTTCTTT. The V call is TRBV24-1, the J call TRBJ1-1; D gene ambiguous. The germline V and J ends were trimmed by 11 bases and 2 bases, with 14 bases remaining between them. Germline values: CDR1 KGHDR, CDR2 SFDVKD. CDR3 length: 13 residues.

The V gene is TRBV11-2, the J gene TRBJ1-1, with 10 bases matching TRBD1. With V trimmed by 5 bases and J by 3 bases, 3 bases remained unmatched. The CDR3 has 14 residues. The V gene's germline CDR1 is SGHAT and CDR2 FQNNGV. The CDR3 loop is CASSPDRGDTEAFF. The DNA for the CDR3 is TGTGCCAGCAGCCCGGACAGGGGGGACACTGAAGCTTTCTTT.

The CDR3 loop reads CASSAVGGGSPLHF. CDR3 DNA: TGTGCCAGCAGCGCCGTGGGCGGGGGGTCACCCCTCCACTTT. V gene TRBV6-5 combines with J gene TRBJ1-6; perhaps TRBD1 as D (5 bases). This CDR3 is 14 amino acids long. The V gene's germline CDR1 is MNHEY and CDR2 SVGAGI. V was cut by 6 bases and J by 10 bases, with 16 bases left in between.

The sample holds a few counts of this clone. Here the CDR3 DNA reads TGTGCCAGCAGCTGGGGGACAGGGGGTTCACCCCTCCACTTT. The encoded protein is CASSWGTGGSPLHF. The rearrangement links TRBV7-2 to TRBJ1-6, with TRBD1 identical over 11 bases. The V gene end was trimmed by 4 bases and the J gene end by 9 bases; junction bases not matched to a gene: 2. CDR1 SGHTA and CDR2 FQGNSA come from the germline V gene. The CDR3 covers 14 residues.